These T cell receptor beta chains were read from a single sample in a study of OX40 agonist ivuxolimab in advanced cancers. The method was immunoSEQ multiplex PCR; TCRdb's version includes in-frame clones alone and lacks a portion of them. The sample lists 30,000 to 45,000 clones, roughly 82% occurring once. The source was CD4+ or CD8+ T cells sorted from blood, collected in a trial of the OX40 agonist ivuxolimab. The receptors were gathered from an adult with an advanced solid tumor such as melanoma, head and neck, liver or kidney cancer. Each CDR3 is given with its conserved first and last residue. Each record gives: clone size, V gene, D gene, J gene, CDR3 DNA, CDR3 protein. D genes are given only for firm matches. Expanded clones are given a class, and other clones once, few, many or no size at all.

clone_size: -
v_call: TRBV13
d_call: TRBD2
j_call: TRBJ2-1
cdr3_nt: TGTGCCAGCAGCTTAAGGACTAGCGGGGACTACAATGAGCAGTTCTTC
cdr3_aa: CASSLRTSGDYNEQFF

clone_size: -
v_call: TRBV15
d_call: TRBD2
j_call: TRBJ2-3
cdr3_nt: TGTGCCACCAGCAGACGGAGGACTAGCGGGGGGTCGTCTAGCACAGATACGCAGTATTTT
cdr3_aa: CATSRRRTSGGSSSTDTQYF

clone_size: few
v_call: TRBV27
d_call: TRBD1
j_call: TRBJ2-1
cdr3_nt: TGTGCCAGCAGTCCACGACAGGGGGGATACAATGAGCAGTTCTTC
cdr3_aa: CASSPRQGGYNEQFF

clone_size: -
v_call: TRBV6-1
d_call: TRBD1
j_call: TRBJ1-1
cdr3_nt: TGTGCCAGCATCAGGACAGGGAACACTGAAGCTTTCTTT
cdr3_aa: CASIRTGNTEAFF

clone_size: -
v_call: TRBV4-3
d_call: -
j_call: TRBJ2-6
cdr3_nt: TGCGCCAGCAGCCCCCGGGGCTCTGGGGCCAACGTCCTGACTTTC
cdr3_aa: CASSPRGSGANVLTF

clone_size: -
v_call: TRBV27
d_call: -
j_call: TRBJ1-5
cdr3_nt: TGTGCCACCGGGAGGGGGGGTCAGCCCCAGCATTTT
cdr3_aa: CATGRGGQPQHF

clone_size: -
v_call: TRBV14
d_call: -
j_call: TRBJ2-5
cdr3_nt: TGTGCCAGCAGCCAAGGAGATTGGGCTAGCGTGACCCAGTACTTC
cdr3_aa: CASSQGDWASVTQYF

clone_size: once
v_call: TRBV7-3
d_call: TRBD1
j_call: TRBJ1-1
cdr3_nt: TGTGCCAGCACCGTTCAGGGGGGAAGGAACACTGAAGCTTTCTTT
cdr3_aa: CASTVQGGRNTEAFF

clone_size: -
v_call: TRBV29-1
d_call: -
j_call: TRBJ2-5
cdr3_nt: TGCAGCGTAGACCTGGGGGGCGGGGAGACCCAGTACTTC
cdr3_aa: CSVDLGGGETQYF

clone_size: few
v_call: TRBV30
d_call: -
j_call: TRBJ2-1
cdr3_nt: TGTGCCTGGAGTGTGGGTCTCAGCTCCTACAATGAGCAGTTCTTC
cdr3_aa: CAWSVGLSSYNEQFF

clone_size: -
v_call: TRBV4-2
d_call: -
j_call: TRBJ2-1
cdr3_nt: TGTGCCAGCAGGAACCGGGACTCGAGCTCCTACAATGAGCAGTTCTTC
cdr3_aa: CASRNRDSSSYNEQFF

clone_size: -
v_call: TRBV9
d_call: TRBD2
j_call: TRBJ2-3
cdr3_nt: TGTGCCAGCAGCGTGGGACTAGCGGGGGGTATTTGGACAGATACGCAGTATTTT
cdr3_aa: CASSVGLAGGIWTDTQYF

clone_size: -
v_call: TRBV11-2
d_call: -
j_call: TRBJ1-1
cdr3_nt: TGTGCCAGCAGCCCCCAGACGATTTTCGAAGCTTTCTTT
cdr3_aa: CASSPQTIFEAFF

clone_size: -
v_call: TRBV14
d_call: -
j_call: TRBJ1-2
cdr3_nt: TGTGCCAGCAGCCAAGACGGCAGGGGACCCGGCTACACCTTC
cdr3_aa: CASSQDGRGPGYTF

clone_size: -
v_call: TRBV5-1
d_call: -
j_call: TRBJ1-1
cdr3_nt: TGCGCCAGCAGCCGCGGGGGGGAATCTGAAGCTTTCTTT
cdr3_aa: CASSRGGESEAFF

clone_size: -
v_call: TRBV27
d_call: TRBD1
j_call: TRBJ2-7
cdr3_nt: TGTGCCAGCAGCGCCGGGACAGATCTCGACTACGAGCAGTACTTC
cdr3_aa: CASSAGTDLDYEQYF

clone_size: -
v_call: TRBV6-1
d_call: -
j_call: TRBJ1-5
cdr3_nt: TGTGCCAGCAGTGGGGTCCTTAGCAATCAGCCCCAGCATTTT
cdr3_aa: CASSGVLSNQPQHF

clone_size: -
v_call: TRBV7-3
d_call: -
j_call: TRBJ2-3
cdr3_nt: TGTGCCAGCAGCTTACTCCCCGAGGTCTCGGGAGATACGCAGTATTTT
cdr3_aa: CASSLLPEVSGDTQYF

clone_size: -
v_call: TRBV5-8
d_call: -
j_call: TRBJ2-3
cdr3_nt: TGTGCCAGCAGCTTAAGGGGGGCAGATACGCAGTATTTT
cdr3_aa: CASSLRGADTQYF

clone_size: -
v_call: TRBV7-2
d_call: TRBD2
j_call: TRBJ2-1
cdr3_nt: TGTGCCAGCAGCTTTAGCGGGGGCGCTTTGAATGAGCAGTTCTTC
cdr3_aa: CASSFSGGALNEQFF

clone_size: -
v_call: TRBV29-1
d_call: -
j_call: TRBJ2-5
cdr3_nt: TGCAGCGTTGTGGAACTAGCTGGGGAGACCCAGTACTTC
cdr3_aa: CSVVELAGETQYF

clone_size: few
v_call: TRBV7-8
d_call: -
j_call: TRBJ1-2
cdr3_nt: TGTGCCAGCAGTCAAAGCCGCGGCGGACCTTATGGCTACACCTTC
cdr3_aa: CASSQSRGGPYGYTF

clone_size: -
v_call: TRBV6-5
d_call: TRBD1
j_call: TRBJ1-2
cdr3_nt: TGTGCCAGCAGCCCACCCCGGGACAGGGGCTATGGCTACACCTTC
cdr3_aa: CASSPPRDRGYGYTF

clone_size: -
v_call: TRBV9
d_call: -
j_call: TRBJ2-3
cdr3_nt: TGTGCCAGCAGCGACCGACCCGGCACCGGCGCGCAGTATTTT
cdr3_aa: CASSDRPGTGAQYF

clone_size: -
v_call: TRBV9
d_call: -
j_call: TRBJ2-7
cdr3_nt: TGTGCCAGCAGCGTAGGGGGGTCTTCCTACGAGCAGTACTTC
cdr3_aa: CASSVGGSSYEQYF

clone_size: -
v_call: TRBV7-9
d_call: -
j_call: TRBJ1-4
cdr3_nt: TGCGCCAGCAGCTTAGCCTACCAGTCTAATGAAAAACTGTTTTTT
cdr3_aa: CASSLAYQSNEKLFF

clone_size: -
v_call: TRBV30
d_call: -
j_call: TRBJ2-2
cdr3_nt: TGTGCCTGGAGTGTACTTGGGGGGACGGACACCGGGGAGCTGTTTTTT
cdr3_aa: CAWSVLGGTDTGELFF

clone_size: -
v_call: TRBV14
d_call: -
j_call: TRBJ2-5
cdr3_nt: TGTGCCAGCAGCCCCTTTGGAGAGACCCAGTACTTC
cdr3_aa: CASSPFGETQYF

clone_size: -
v_call: TRBV7-3
d_call: TRBD1
j_call: TRBJ2-7
cdr3_nt: TGTGCCAGCAGCTTTGACAGGGTCAACGAGCAGTACTTC
cdr3_aa: CASSFDRVNEQYF

clone_size: -
v_call: TRBV7-8
d_call: -
j_call: TRBJ1-1
cdr3_nt: TGTGCCAGCAGCCGGGGGTCGGGGGAGAACACTGAAGCTTTCTTT
cdr3_aa: CASSRGSGENTEAFF

clone_size: -
v_call: TRBV10-3
d_call: -
j_call: TRBJ2-3
cdr3_nt: TGTGCCACCTTGATGGCAGGGACAGATACGCAGTATTTT
cdr3_aa: CATLMAGTDTQYF

clone_size: -
v_call: TRBV11-3
d_call: -
j_call: TRBJ2-1
cdr3_nt: TGTGCCAGCAGCTTATTCTCCTATGGGGGGCAGTTCTTC
cdr3_aa: CASSLFSYGGQFF

clone_size: -
v_call: TRBV4-1
d_call: -
j_call: TRBJ2-3
cdr3_nt: TGCGCCAGCAGCCAAGTGAGGGGGGTACCCACAGATACGCAGTATTTT
cdr3_aa: CASSQVRGVPTDTQYF

clone_size: -
v_call: TRBV5-1
d_call: -
j_call: TRBJ2-1
cdr3_nt: TGCGCCAGCAGCTTGGCCTTGATCGGCGGGTTCGATGAGCAGTTCTTC
cdr3_aa: CASSLALIGGFDEQFF

clone_size: -
v_call: TRBV7-2
d_call: -
j_call: TRBJ2-5
cdr3_nt: TGTGCCAGCAGCTTATATAGGTTAAGGGAACAAGAGACCCAGTACTTC
cdr3_aa: CASSLYRLREQETQYF

clone_size: -
v_call: TRBV5-1
d_call: -
j_call: TRBJ2-7
cdr3_nt: TGCGCCAGCAGCTTTAACACAGGGCCCCACGAGCAGTACTTC
cdr3_aa: CASSFNTGPHEQYF

clone_size: few
v_call: TRBV4-3
d_call: -
j_call: TRBJ2-5
cdr3_nt: TGCGCCAGCAGCCAAGAGGCCCACCTAGAGACCCAGTACTTC
cdr3_aa: CASSQEAHLETQYF

clone_size: -
v_call: TRBV7-3
d_call: -
j_call: TRBJ2-6
cdr3_nt: TGTGCCAGCAGCGAGCGGACAGAAGGCTCTGGGGCCAACGTCCTGACTTTC
cdr3_aa: CASSERTEGSGANVLTF

clone_size: -
v_call: TRBV29-1
d_call: TRBD1
j_call: TRBJ2-7
cdr3_nt: TGCAGCGTTGAAGGCCCCAGGGGGCGATCGAACCCCGAGCAGTACTTC
cdr3_aa: CSVEGPRGRSNPEQYF